The sequence of this T cell receptor (beta chain) was determined in a study of neurological immune-mediated disorders. This clonotype was recorded at least ten times. The CDR3 is made up of 16 amino acids. The V end lost 6 bases, the J end lost 4 bases, and 21 bases lay between the germline ends. Germline CDR1 and CDR2: MNHEY and SVGAGI. TCRdb processed the 5' RACE reads anew with MiXCR; each CDR3 protein has one entry. Of under 50,000 distinct CDR3 sequences listed, around 13% are singletons. Regarding time point: longitudinal time-point 2. This clonotype was sampled from a male donor with HTLV-1-associated myelopathy (HAM/TSP). The rearrangement links TRBV6-5 to TRBJ1-2; D unresolved. The sample comprised PBMCs. The CDR3 bases are TGTGCCAGCAGCGATACGGGAACGCTCTCTTTCTATGGCTACACCTTC. Translation gives CASSDTGTLSFYGYTF.